A selection of T cell receptor beta chains follows, all from one sample in a study of cytomegalovirus exposure and HLA in healthy donors. This table comes from immunoSEQ multiplex PCR, and its TCRdb copy is limited to in-frame clones, with some not included. The repertoire includes about 140,000 clones, about 8.9% of them detected once, and 1.8% sits in the top ten. Sequences were obtained from PBMCs. The source of these receptors is a man over 45 in good health and CMV-seronegative. CDR3s include the opening cysteine and the closing phenylalanine or tryptophan. D genes are given only for firm matches. Expanded clones get a size class; other rows say once, few or many, or leave the size out.

abundance,v_gene,d_gene,j_gene,CDR3aa,CDR3nt
few,TRBV2,TRBD1,TRBJ1-3,CASSPPGQWGGNTIYF,TGTGCCAGCTCACCTCCGGGACAGTGGGGAGGAAACACCATATATTTT
few,TRBV9,TRBD1,TRBJ1-1,CASSVDRVGTEAFF,TGTGCCAGCAGCGTGGACAGGGTCGGCACTGAAGCTTTCTTT
.,TRBV30,TRBD1,TRBJ2-7,CAWEGTGGHEQYF,TGTGCCTGGGAAGGGACAGGAGGGCACGAGCAGTACTTC
.,TRBV6-5,.,TRBJ1-2,CASSPGAGANYGYTF,TGTGCCAGCAGTCCCGGGGCGGGGGCGAACTATGGCTACACCTTC
few,TRBV7-3,.,TRBJ1-1,CASSPAGAGTEAFF,TGTGCCAGCAGCCCCGCAGGGGCTGGCACTGAAGCTTTCTTT
.,TRBV27,TRBD1,TRBJ1-6,CASSTLTGAYNSPLHF,TGTGCCAGCAGTACCCTGACAGGGGCCTATAATTCACCCCTCCACTTT
few,TRBV28,.,TRBJ2-7,CASNSPTPGEQYF,TGTGCCAGCAATTCGCCCACCCCGGGCGAGCAGTACTTC
few,TRBV5-1,TRBD1,TRBJ1-3,CASSLDRGPGNTIYF,TGCGCCAGCAGCTTGGACAGGGGCCCTGGAAACACCATATATTTT
.,TRBV2,.,TRBJ2-1,CAASGVYSNEQFF,TGTGCCGCCTCAGGGGTATATAGCAATGAGCAGTTCTTC
.,TRBV6-5,.,TRBJ1-5,CASSYSGRMEPQHF,TGTGCCAGCAGTTACTCCGGCAGGATGGAGCCCCAGCATTTT
.,TRBV7-6,.,TRBJ1-1,CASSSQGVKEAFF,TGTGCCAGCAGCTCACAAGGGGTTAAGGAAGCTTTCTTT
.,TRBV11-2,.,TRBJ2-1,CASSLAAGPRLQYEQFF,TGTGCCAGCAGCTTAGCTGCGGGACCTAGACTACAATACGAGCAGTTCTTC
few,TRBV4-1,.,TRBJ2-3,CASSQVRSNTDTQYF,TGCGCCAGCAGCCAAGTGAGGAGCAACACAGATACGCAGTATTTT
few,TRBV6-4,TRBD2,TRBJ2-1,CASSGLAGNNEQFF,TGTGCCAGCAGCGGACTAGCGGGAAACAATGAGCAGTTCTTC
few,TRBV27,TRBD1,TRBJ1-1,CASSLNQGATEAFF,TGTGCCAGCAGTTTAAATCAGGGGGCAACTGAAGCTTTCTTT
.,TRBV7-9,TRBD1,TRBJ1-2,CASSLALGQGNDGYTF,TGTGCCAGCAGCTTAGCGCTGGGACAGGGAAACGATGGCTACACCTTC
.,TRBV19,.,TRBJ2-7,CASSMEEGSRHEQYF,TGTGCCAGTAGTATGGAGGAGGGCTCCCGACACGAGCAGTACTTC
few,TRBV4-1,TRBD1,TRBJ1-2,CASSQEPGTGIYGYTF,TGCGCCAGCAGCCAAGAGCCTGGGACAGGGATCTATGGCTACACCTTC
.,TRBV5-1,.,TRBJ1-1,CASSLAVNTEAFF,TGCGCCAGCAGCTTGGCCGTGAACACTGAAGCTTTCTTT
.,TRBV19,TRBD1,TRBJ1-5,CASTKGQGVGQPQHF,TGTGCCAGTACCAAGGGACAGGGGGTTGGGCAGCCCCAGCATTTT
.,TRBV30,.,TRBJ1-2,CAWLAMGLNHGYTF,TGTGCCTGGCTGGCAATGGGGCTTAATCATGGCTACACCTTC
few,TRBV2,TRBD2,TRBJ2-7,CASSLTSGSGEQYF,TGTGCCAGCAGTTTGACTAGCGGGAGTGGCGAGCAGTACTTC
.,TRBV11-2,.,TRBJ2-1,CASSLSNDFNEQFF,TGTGCCAGCAGCTTATCGAATGACTTCAATGAGCAGTTCTTC
.,TRBV29-1,TRBD1,TRBJ2-1,CSVSGTGGPIRGEQFF,TGCAGCGTCTCCGGGACAGGGGGTCCAATACGTGGTGAGCAGTTCTTC
.,TRBV19,.,TRBJ1-5,CATLPLRSGNQPQHF,TGTGCCACCTTACCCCTGAGGTCAGGGAATCAGCCCCAGCATTTT
.,TRBV9,TRBD1,TRBJ1-1,CASSVLQGAGTEAFF,TGTGCCAGCAGCGTGTTACAGGGGGCAGGGACTGAAGCTTTCTTT
.,TRBV9,TRBD1,TRBJ2-7,CASSVGGDRGHEQYF,TGTGCCAGCAGCGTTGGAGGGGACAGGGGACACGAGCAGTACTTC
few,TRBV12-5,.,TRBJ2-5,CASGSSPAQETQYF,TGTGCTAGTGGTTCCTCTCCTGCGCAAGAGACCCAGTACTTC
few,TRBV25-1,TRBD2,TRBJ2-1,CATRGDGNEQFF,TGTGCCACCCGGGGGGACGGGAATGAGCAGTTCTTC
.,TRBV7-9,TRBD1,TRBJ2-3,CASNGQGDTDTQYF,TGTGCCAGCAACGGACAGGGAGACACAGATACGCAGTATTTT
few,TRBV5-1,.,TRBJ1-5,CASSLEGLDQPQHF,TGCGCCAGCAGCTTAGAGGGATTGGATCAGCCCCAGCATTTT
few,TRBV6-5,.,TRBJ1-1,CASNPSQGINTEAFF,TGTGCCAGCAACCCATCCCAGGGTATTAACACTGAAGCTTTCTTT
.,TRBV2,TRBD2,TRBJ2-7,CASAWTSGTYEQYF,TGTGCCAGCGCCTGGACTAGCGGGACCTACGAGCAGTACTTC
.,TRBV10-3,TRBD2,TRBJ2-1,CAISFPQREYSYNEQFF,TGTGCCATCAGTTTCCCACAGCGGGAGTACTCCTACAATGAGCAGTTCTTC
few,TRBV19,TRBD1,TRBJ1-4,CASSRQGAVEKLFF,TGTGCCAGTAGTCGCCAGGGGGCGGTTGAAAAACTGTTTTTT
.,TRBV7-2,.,TRBJ1-6,CASSLQGNSPLHF,TGTGCCAGCAGCTTGCAGGGCAATTCACCCCTCCACTTT
.,TRBV15,.,TRBJ1-2,CATSNRGLVYGYTF,TGTGCCACCAGCAATAGGGGCCTTGTCTATGGCTACACCTTC
.,TRBV18,TRBD1,TRBJ1-3,CASSLGQGDGNTIYF,TGTGCCAGCTCACTCGGACAGGGGGACGGAAACACCATATATTTT
.,TRBV7-3,.,TRBJ1-2,CASSQSLGSGGYTF,TGTGCCAGCAGCCAATCCTTGGGGTCGGGGGGCTACACCTTC
.,TRBV7-8,.,TRBJ2-3,CASSELVDTQYF,TGTGCCAGCAGCGAACTAGTAGATACGCAGTATTTT
few,TRBV5-1,.,TRBJ2-7,CASSLVVGGNPLYEQYF,TGCGCCAGCAGCTTGGTGGTTGGGGGGAACCCTTTATACGAGCAGTACTTC
.,TRBV19,TRBD2,TRBJ2-7,CASSIGEGNEQYF,TGTGCCAGTAGTATAGGGGAGGGGAACGAGCAGTACTTC
.,TRBV19,.,TRBJ1-1,CASSIDGDTTEAFF,TGTGCCAGTAGTATAGATGGGGACACCACTGAAGCTTTCTTT
.,TRBV18,TRBD2,TRBJ2-3,CASSPAAPAGGLTDTQYF,TGTGCCAGCTCACCGGCTGCCCCAGCGGGGGGCCTGACAGATACGCAGTATTTT
few,TRBV5-1,.,TRBJ1-2,CASSLDPVSYGYTF,TGCGCCAGCAGCTTGGACCCAGTTTCCTATGGCTACACCTTC